What follows are 21 T cell receptor beta chains derived from one specimen sequenced in a study of T-cell reconstitution after alpha-beta-depleted transplantation in children. The TCRbeta library incorporated unique molecular identifiers. MiXCR, run by TCRdb on the PCR reads, gives a single entry per CDR3 protein. The table has 490,000 or so distinct CDR3 sequences, roughly an eighth seen once. Sequencing used PBMCs from the stem cell graft donor, obtained from the stem cell graft. These receptors all come from a human donor who donated a stem cell graft to a child with combined immunodeficiency.

V is TRBV21-1 and J is TRBJ1-6; the table's D gene call, TRBD1, was not cross checked with the DNA. TRBV21-1 is shown as a pseudogene. This CDR3 spans 16 amino acids. CDR3 in amino acids: CASSPHKDNTNSPLHF. Here the CDR3 DNA reads TGTGCCAGCAGCCCCCATAAGGACAACACCAATTCACCCCTCCACTTT.

The V call is TRBV4-3, the J call TRBJ2-5; the D call may be TRBD1 or TRBD2 (5 bases each). Trimming removed 4 bases from V and 1 base from J, with 13 bases in between. The germline CDR1 and CDR2 sequences are LGHNA and YSLEER. The CDR3 loop spans 15 amino acids. CDR3 nucleotides: TGCGCCAGCAGCCCTCGTCGGGGACCCCAAGAGACCCAGTACTTC. This sequence encodes CASSPRRGPQETQYF.

The rearrangement links TRBV5-1 to TRBJ2-3, with 9 bases lining up with TRBD1. Per the germline V gene, CDR1 is SGHRS and CDR2 is YFSETQ. The CDR3 spans 15 residues. With 4 bases clipped from V and 1 base from J, the junction kept 4 bases outside the gene matches. The CDR3 nucleotides read TGCGCCAGCAGCCTGGGACAGGGTCGCACAGATACGCAGTATTTT. This translates into CASSLGQGRTDTQYF.

The chain uses TRBV20-1 and TRBJ1-5; TRBD1 is a possible D gene (5 bases). The ends were cut back, 5 bases at V and 2 bases at J, with 13 bases in the middle. The CDR3 is 14 amino acids. CDR1 and CDR2 (germline): DFQATT, SNEGSKA (reference sequence). The CDR3: CSALRGSGNQPQHF. The CDR3 coding sequence is TGCAGTGCTCTGCGGGGGAGCGGCAATCAGCCCCAGCATTTT.

The chain couples TRBV4-3 to TRBJ2-2; TRBD1 matches 7 bases. Germline-derived CDR1 and CDR2 are LGHNA and YSLEER. CDR3 size: 18 residues. The V and J ends lost 2 bases and 3 bases, in that order; junction bases with no gene match: 12. CDR3 region: CASSQRDRVTMYTGELFF. The CDR3, as DNA: TGCGCCAGCAGCCAAAGAGACAGGGTTACGATGTACACCGGGGAGCTGTTTTTT.

This chain joins TRBV27 and TRBJ2-7, with a tentative D call TRBD1 (6 bases). The germline V and J ends were trimmed by 5 bases and 1 base, with 15 bases remaining between them. Germline values: CDR1 MNHEY, CDR2 SMNVEV (reference sequence). The CDR3 covers 15 residues. In DNA form, the CDR3 reads TGTGCCAGCAGTCCATTATCAGGGGTTTCCTACGAGCAGTACTTC. Translating gives CASSPLSGVSYEQYF.

The DNA for the CDR3 is TGCGCCAGCAGCATACAGGGGCTGGAAGAAAAACTGTTTTTT. Translating gives CASSIQGLEEKLFF. This chain uses TRBV5-1 with TRBJ1-4; 7 nucleotides align to TRBD1. Germline V lookup: CDR1 SGHRS, CDR2 YFSETQ. The CDR3 length is 14 residues. The V segment lost 4 bases and the J segment 8 bases; nucleotides outside the gene matches: 8.

In this sample, this clonotype turned up many times. The rearrangement uses TRBV2 and TRBJ2-7; TRBD1 matches at 8 bases. CDR3 length: 13 residues. Germline CDR1 reads SNHLY; CDR2 reads FYNNEI. Trimming took 4 bases from V and 3 from J; bases not matched to a gene: 2. CDR3 protein: CASSVGQGYEQYF. The CDR3 DNA follows: TGTGCCAGCAGTGTAGGACAGGGCTACGAGCAGTACTTC.

This clonotype was observed a handful of times. The chain combines TRBV5-1 with TRBJ2-5; a weak D match, TRBD2 (7 bases). The CDR3 is made up of 16 amino acids. V was cut by 4 bases and J by 5 bases, with 21 bases left in between. Germline V gene lookup returns CDR1 SGHRS and CDR2 YFSETQ. CDR3 nucleotides: TGCGCCAGCAGCACCCTGGGACGGGGGGCCTCGGAGACCCAGTACTTC. Translation: CASSTLGRGASETQYF.

The gene calls are TRBV6-5 and TRBJ1-2; D call uncertain. CDR1 MNHEY and CDR2 SVGAGI come from the germline V gene. Trimming stripped 0 bases from V and 5 bases from J, with 13 bases between. This CDR3 comprises 15 residues. CDR3: CASSYSEKSIYGYTF. CDR3 in DNA: TGTGCCAGCAGTTACTCGGAGAAGTCTATTTATGGCTACACCTTC.

This clonotype was counted at least ten times. J is TRBJ1-1 and V is TRBV29-1, with 8 bases aligning to TRBD1. Germline V CDR1 and CDR2: SQVTM, ANQGSEA. The CDR3 spans 13 residues. Trimming cost V 4 bases and J 10 bases; bases outside gene matches: 11. The CDR3 DNA reads TGCAGCGTTGGAGGTGGGCAGGGGGCATCAGCTTTCTTT. The encoded protein is CSVGGGQGASAFF.

This clonotype appeared many times. This rearrangement joins TRBV12-3 or TRBV12-4 to TRBJ1-2, with D possibly TRBD1 on 6 matching bases. Trimming took 6 bases from V and 8 from J, leaving 19 bases between them. This CDR3 spans 14 amino acids. In DNA form, the CDR3 reads TGTGCCAGCAGCCTCGCCGAGGGGGGTCGGGGCTACACCTTC. It is translated as CASSLAEGGRGYTF.

This chain links TRBV4-2 with TRBJ2-3, with TRBD2 matching over 9 bases. J lost 4 bases, V lost 0 bases, and 5 bases had no gene match. In germline, CDR1 is LGHNA, CDR2 YNFKEQ. The CDR3 has 16 amino acids. DNA for the CDR3: TGTGCCAGCAGCCAAGAAGGCGCGGGGGGGTCAGATACGCAGTATTTT. Its translation: CASSQEGAGGSDTQYF.

This clonotype was picked up many times. The chain joins TRBV10-3 to TRBJ2-7; 10 positions agree with TRBD2. Germline V lookup: CDR1 ENHRY, CDR2 SYGVKD. The CDR3 length is 15 residues. The V and J ends lost 3 bases and 7 bases, in that order; junction bases with no gene match: 9. The CDR3 DNA reads as TGTGCCATCAGTGACAACAGCGGGAGGGCCAGGGAGCAGTACTTC. It codes for CAISDNSGRAREQYF.

This clonotype was detected a few times. This chain links TRBV11-1 with TRBJ2-3; 11 nucleotides match TRBD2. V was clipped by 1 base and J by 4 bases; unmatched bases: 16. Per the germline V gene, CDR1 is SGHAT and CDR2 is FQDESV (reference sequence). There are 20 residues in the CDR3. The CDR3, as DNA: TGTGCCAGCAGCTTAGGCTGGCTAGCGGGAGGTTCCGCCCCCCCAGATACGCAGTATTTT. Amino acids: CASSLGWLAGGSAPPDTQYF.

This clonotype was seen a few times. This chain connects TRBV10-2 to TRBJ1-5; TRBD1 agrees at 9 bases. This CDR3 comprises 12 residues. Per the germline V gene, CDR1 is WSHSY and CDR2 is SAAADI. V lost 6 bases and J lost 13; bases outside the gene matches: 7. In DNA, the CDR3 is TGCGCCAGCAGGACCGTACAGGGGGCTCAGCATTTT. Amino acid sequence: CASRTVQGAQHF.

This clonotype has more than one count but fewer than ten. An end of the junction does not agree with germline; a read error may underlie this. V usage is TRBV7-9 and J usage is TRBJ1-3; D is possibly TRBD1 (5 bases). The V gene's germline CDR1 is SEHNR and CDR2 FQNEAQ (reference sequence). The CDR3 has 13 residues. CDR3 in DNA: TGTGCCAGCAGCTCAGACGGTGGGACCGTGAGTGATTTT. Amino acid sequence: CASSSDGGTVSDF.

This chain links TRBV2 with TRBJ2-3; perhaps TRBD2 as D (6 bases). Germline V lookup: CDR1 SNHLY, CDR2 FYNNEI. This CDR3 is built from 14 residues. The V end lost 5 bases, the J end lost 6 bases, and 15 bases lay between the germline ends. The CDR3 spells CASSPAGGFDTQYF. The CDR3 DNA is TGTGCCAGCAGTCCCGCCGGGGGTTTTGATACGCAGTATTTT.

This clonotype came up many times. The chain joins TRBV9 to TRBJ2-1; D is possibly TRBD1 (5 bases). Trimming left V 1 base short and J 0 bases short, with 14 bases between. In germline, CDR1 is SGDLS, CDR2 YYNGEE. The length of the CDR3 is 17 residues. This CDR3 reads CASSVQANQGSYNEQFF. In DNA, the CDR3 is TGTGCCAGCAGCGTACAGGCTAACCAGGGCTCCTACAATGAGCAGTTCTTC.

This clonotype was recorded a few times. The rearrangement links TRBV12-3 or TRBV12-4 to TRBJ2-3, with D possibly matching TRBD2 (5 bases). The CDR3 has 11 residues. V was clipped by 10 bases and J by 11 bases, with 16 bases between them. The CDR3 nucleotides read TGTGCCACAACCCTGGACTTGATGCAGTATTTT. This encodes CATTLDLMQYF.

This clonotype has just a few counts. This rearrangement joins TRBV6-2 or TRBV6-3 to TRBJ2-1; D is ambiguous. V was clipped by 6 bases and J by 2 bases, with 17 bases between them. This CDR3 has 16 residues. Germline CDR1 MNHEY, CDR2 SVGEGT. The CDR3 region has the DNA TGTGCCAGCAGATATACCGGACGCAAACCCTACAATGAGCAGTTCTTC. Its translation: CASRYTGRKPYNEQFF.